The 14 T cell receptor beta chains listed next were all sequenced from one sample in a study of blood T cell repertoires in COVID-19. Generated by immunoSEQ multiplex PCR, the TCRdb table keeps only in-frame clones and is missing some. The sample consists of a few hundred thousand clones, more than 70% of them appearing once. Source material: PBMCs or T cells enriched from blood (not recorded which). The receptors here all came from a woman aged 18-29 years who had recovered from COVID-19.

The chain links TRBV20-1 to TRBJ2-5, with D tentatively TRBD1 (6 bases). Trimming stripped 3 bases from V and 2 bases from J, with 25 bases between. CDR1 is DFQATT, CDR2 SNEGSKA, per germline (reference sequence). The CDR3 is 18 amino acids. CDR3 sequence reads: CSASLYSGTPTGQETQYF. The CDR3 DNA sequence: TGCAGTGCTAGTCTCTACTCCGGGACACCCACGGGGCAAGAGACCCAGTACTTC.

The chain is built from TRBV6-1 and TRBJ1-1; D ambiguous. The germline V gene encodes CDR1 MNHNS and CDR2 SASEGT. Trimming took off 1 base at V and 8 bases at J, with 11 bases between the two ends. This CDR3 has 13 residues. Here the CDR3 reads CASSEVEQHEAFF. The CDR3 DNA follows: TGTGCCAGCAGTGAAGTCGAACAGCACGAAGCTTTCTTT.

The rearrangement links TRBV5-1 to TRBJ1-1, with TRBD1 matching 7 bases. CDR1 and CDR2 (germline): SGHRS, YFSETQ. The CDR3 length is 12 residues. Unmatched junction bases numbered 3, after V lost 5 bases and J lost 5 bases. The CDR3 spells CASREQGTEAFF. CDR3 nucleotide sequence: TGCGCCAGCAGAGAACAGGGGACTGAAGCTTTCTTT.

This chain connects TRBV3-1 (or the pseudogene TRBV3-2) to TRBJ1-4, with TRBD1 matching over 7 bases. J gave up 3 bases and V 0 bases, and 7 bases lay outside the gene matches. From germline, CDR1 is LGHDT and CDR2 YNNKEL (reference sequence). There are 17 residues in the CDR3. The CDR3 DNA is TGTGCCAGCAGCCAAGAGAGGCTAGGGGGCGCTAATGAAAAACTGTTTTTT. Amino acid sequence: CASSQERLGGANEKLFF.

V and J are TRBV4-1 and TRBJ1-1, with 8 bases aligning to TRBD1. Germline CDR1 reads MGHRA; CDR2 reads YSYEKL. The V and J ends lost 1 base and 0 bases, in that order; junction bases with no gene match: 1. The CDR3 totals 15 residues. This chain's CDR3 is CASSQGRGLNTEAFF. CDR3 DNA sequence: TGCGCCAGCAGCCAAGGCAGGGGGCTGAACACTGAAGCTTTCTTT.

This chain joins TRBV10-3 and TRBJ1-1; D gene ambiguous. Trimming took 8 bases from V and 4 from J, leaving 11 bases between them. CDR3 length: 12 amino acids. Looked up from germline, CDR1 is ENHRY and CDR2 is SYGVKD. CDR3 DNA: TGTGCCATCGGTACCTCGAGCACTGAAGCTTTCTTT. Protein product: CAIGTSSTEAFF.

The table lists this clone with a count of one. This chain links TRBV19 with TRBJ1-5; a possible D gene is TRBD1 (5 bases). This CDR3 is built from 16 residues. Germline CDR1 LNHDA, CDR2 SQIVND (reference sequence). The V end was cut by 3 bases, the J end by 0 bases, with 12 bases between. CDR3 amino acids: CASSIIGGYSNQPQHF. The CDR3 region has the DNA TGTGCCAGTAGTATTATCGGGGGATATAGCAATCAGCCCCAGCATTTT.

The chain is built from TRBV25-1 and TRBJ2-5; possibly TRBD2 for D (7 bases). The CDR3 extends over 15 amino acids. V dropped 1 base and J dropped 4 bases, with 13 bases sitting between them. CDR1 and CDR2 (germline): MGHDK, SYGVNS. The CDR3 bases are TGTGCCAGCAGTGAATCTGGGGGGGCCGGAGAGACCCAGTACTTC. Protein: CASSESGGAGETQYF.

This chain uses TRBV4-2 with TRBJ1-2; D may be TRBD1 (6 bases). This CDR3 contains 17 residues. Germline V CDR1 and CDR2: LGHNA, YNFKEQ. V was cut by 4 bases and J by 3 bases, with 21 bases left in between. The CDR3 here is CASSPQGTDLGHYGYTF. As DNA, the CDR3 is TGTGCCAGCAGCCCCCAGGGGACCGACCTCGGTCACTATGGCTACACCTTC.

The chain employs TRBV27 and TRBJ2-7, with 7 bases identical to TRBD2. The V segment lost 2 bases and the J segment 0 bases; nucleotides outside the gene matches: 7. CDR1 is MNHEY, CDR2 SMNVEV, per germline (reference sequence). The CDR3 extends over 16 amino acids. CDR3 sequence (DNA): TGTGCCAGCAGTTTAGAAGGGACTACCTTCTCCTACGAGCAGTACTTC. It codes for CASSLEGTTFSYEQYF.

The chain couples TRBV12-3 or TRBV12-4 to TRBJ1-2; TRBD1 is a possible D gene (6 bases). The CDR3 runs to 12 residues. Trimming pared 2 bases from V and 7 bases from J, leaving 8 bases between. The CDR3 bases are TGTGCCAGCAGTTTAACAGGGAGTGGCTACACCTTC. Translating it yields CASSLTGSGYTF.

The chain combines TRBV23-1 with TRBJ2-7; TRBD1 aligns across 8 bases. TRBV23-1 is an ORF for which the function is uncertain. The CDR3 totals 13 residues. V was clipped by 6 bases and J by 2 bases; unmatched bases: 3. This chain's CDR3 is CASRDRVAYEQYF. As DNA, the CDR3 is TGCGCCAGCAGGGACAGGGTCGCCTACGAGCAGTACTTC.

This rearrangement joins TRBV5-1 to TRBJ2-2; D may be TRBD1 (6 bases). Germline CDR1 SGHRS, CDR2 YFSETQ. This CDR3 has 14 amino acids. V was cut by 4 bases and J by 6 bases, with 13 bases left in between. CDR3 coding DNA: TGCGCCAGCAGCGCTTCTGGGGGCCCCGGGGAGCTGTTTTTT. It encodes CASSASGGPGELFF.

The V gene is TRBV19, the J gene TRBJ1-2; the D is unclear. Trimming removed 3 bases at V and 6 bases at J, with 23 bases between. Germline CDR1 and CDR2: LNHDA and SQIVND (reference sequence). The CDR3 loop spans 17 amino acids. CDR3 protein: CASSIRKAATAFNGYTF. The CDR3 bases are TGTGCCAGTAGTATCCGAAAGGCTGCAACAGCCTTTAATGGCTACACCTTC.